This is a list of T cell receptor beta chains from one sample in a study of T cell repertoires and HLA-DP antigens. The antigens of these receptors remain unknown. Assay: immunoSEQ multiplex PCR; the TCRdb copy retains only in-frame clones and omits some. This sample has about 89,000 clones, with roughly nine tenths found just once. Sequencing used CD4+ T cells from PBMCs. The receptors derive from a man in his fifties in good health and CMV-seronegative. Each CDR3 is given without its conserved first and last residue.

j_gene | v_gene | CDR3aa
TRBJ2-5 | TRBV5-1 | ASSYQETQY
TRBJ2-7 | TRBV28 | ASSFSGADEQY
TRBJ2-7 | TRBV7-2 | ASSLGGGKQYEQY
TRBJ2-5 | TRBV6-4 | ASSGRENQETQY
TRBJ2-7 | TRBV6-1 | ASSAGSLHEQY
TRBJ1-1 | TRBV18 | ASSRRREGDDMNTEAF
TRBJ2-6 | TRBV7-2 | ASSFQPGRLASGANVLT
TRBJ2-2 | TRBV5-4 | AGGYGGADGELF
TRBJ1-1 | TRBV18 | ASSPPSVSTEAF
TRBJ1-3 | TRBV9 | ASSVVDSSSSGNTIY
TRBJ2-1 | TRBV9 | ASSVVGQTIYNEQF
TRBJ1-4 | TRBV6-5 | ASSGYSKGGGKLF
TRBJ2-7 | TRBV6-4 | ASSELAGTTYEQY
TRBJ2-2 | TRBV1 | TSSPAPVGASGEHRGAV
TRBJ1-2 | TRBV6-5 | ASSYIGDGYT
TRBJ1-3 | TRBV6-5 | ASRWNQAGNTIY
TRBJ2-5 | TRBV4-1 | ASSQPPGGTGGETQY
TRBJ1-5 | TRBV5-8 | ASSFRGQPQH
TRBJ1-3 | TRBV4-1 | ASSQDGTGWDTIY
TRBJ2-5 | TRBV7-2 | ASSRGGTQY
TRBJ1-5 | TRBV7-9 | ASSLGQAQPQH
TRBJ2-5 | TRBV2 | ASSVRSGPSETQY
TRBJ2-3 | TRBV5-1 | ASSATDTQY
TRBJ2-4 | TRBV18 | ASSPPGGGNIQY
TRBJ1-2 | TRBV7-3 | ASSQQGGYGYT
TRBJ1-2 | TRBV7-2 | ASSLEKGQGWGTYGYT
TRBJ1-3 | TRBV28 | ASISQGARGNTIY
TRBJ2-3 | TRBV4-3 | ASSQESWDTQY
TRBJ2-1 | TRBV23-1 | ASSHCKVRLAGGTNEQF
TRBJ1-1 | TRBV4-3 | ASSQGSMTPEAF
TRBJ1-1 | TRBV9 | ASSAPIGGGMNTEAF
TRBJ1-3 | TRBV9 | ASSVLDRSPGNTIY
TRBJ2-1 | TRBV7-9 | ASSFPPRLAGVDEQF
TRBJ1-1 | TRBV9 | ASSDRQGVATEAF
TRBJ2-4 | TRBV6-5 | ASSPGQGNIQY
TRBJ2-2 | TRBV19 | ASSKQSGELF
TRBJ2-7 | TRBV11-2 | ASSLGPSGEQY
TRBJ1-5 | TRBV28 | ASNHGVRNQPQH
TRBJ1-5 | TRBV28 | ASSEGAGDQPQH
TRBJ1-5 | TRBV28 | ASSPTGGQPQH
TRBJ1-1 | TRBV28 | ASSLGTEAF